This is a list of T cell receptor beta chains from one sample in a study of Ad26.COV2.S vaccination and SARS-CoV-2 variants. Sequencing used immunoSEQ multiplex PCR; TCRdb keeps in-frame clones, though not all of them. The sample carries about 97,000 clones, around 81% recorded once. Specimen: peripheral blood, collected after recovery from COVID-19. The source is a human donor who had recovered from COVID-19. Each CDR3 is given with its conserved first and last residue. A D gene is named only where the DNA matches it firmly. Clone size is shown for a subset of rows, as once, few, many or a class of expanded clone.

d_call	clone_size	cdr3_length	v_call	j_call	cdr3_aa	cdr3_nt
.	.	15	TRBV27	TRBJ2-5	CASSLRQHHQETQYF	TGTGCCAGCAGTTTGCGGCAGCACCACCAAGAGACCCAGTACTTC
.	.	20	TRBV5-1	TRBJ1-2	CASSLVVWGGSGLFNYGYTF	TGCGCCAGCAGCTTGGTCGTCTGGGGTGGATCGGGTCTTTTTAACTATGGCTACACCTTC
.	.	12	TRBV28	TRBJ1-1	CASSPRQAKAFF	TGTGCCAGCAGTCCCCGACAGGCGAAAGCTTTCTTT
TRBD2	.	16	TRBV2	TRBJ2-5	CASSVVGLAGRVAQYF	TGTGCCAGCAGTGTCGTTGGGCTAGCGGGGCGGGTGGCCCAGTACTTC
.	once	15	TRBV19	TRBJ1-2	CASRETSGGGYGYTF	TGTGCCAGTAGGGAAACTTCGGGGGGCGGCTATGGCTACACCTTC
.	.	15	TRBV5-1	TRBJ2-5	CASSQSALLQETQYF	TGCGCCAGCAGCCAATCAGCGCTGTTACAAGAGACCCAGTACTTC
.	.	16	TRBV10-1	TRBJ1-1	CASSENGAGTHTEAFF	TGCGCCAGCAGTGAAAACGGAGCCGGGACGCACACTGAAGCTTTCTTT
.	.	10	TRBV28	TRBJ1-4	CASFNEKLFF	TGTGCTTCCTTCAATGAAAAACTGTTTTTT
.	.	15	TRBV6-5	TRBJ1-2	CASSPVQKEAYGYTF	TGTGCCAGCAGTCCTGTCCAAAAAGAAGCCTATGGCTACACCTTC
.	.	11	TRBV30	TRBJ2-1	CAWSQEREQFF	TGTGCCTGGAGTCAAGAACGTGAGCAGTTCTTC
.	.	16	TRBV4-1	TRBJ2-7	CASSQEATRGRVVQYF	TGCGCCAGCAGCCAAGAGGCGACTCGAGGGCGGGTGGTGCAGTACTTC
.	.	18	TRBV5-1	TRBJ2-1	CASSKTGTAFSGYNEQFF	TGCGCCAGCAGCAAGACAGGGACTGCTTTTTCGGGCTACAATGAGCAGTTCTTC
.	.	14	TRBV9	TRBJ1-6	CASSAGQRRSPLHF	TGTGCCAGCAGCGCCGGACAGAGGCGGTCACCCCTCCACTTT
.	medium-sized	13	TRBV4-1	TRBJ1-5	CASSQDSYQPQHF	TGCGCCAGCAGCCAAGACTCGTATCAGCCCCAGCATTTT
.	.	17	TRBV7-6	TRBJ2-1	CASSLASSLGANYKQFF	TGTGCCAGCAGCTTAGCGTCGAGCCTAGGCGCGAATTACAAGCAGTTCTTC
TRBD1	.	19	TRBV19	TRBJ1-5	CASSIILRDRAYSNQPQHF	TGTGCCAGTAGTATCATCCTCCGGGACAGGGCTTATAGCAATCAGCCCCAGCATTTT
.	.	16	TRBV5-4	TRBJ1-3	CASGSGHSNSGNTIYF	TGTGCCAGCGGGTCGGGACATTCGAACTCTGGAAACACCATATATTTT
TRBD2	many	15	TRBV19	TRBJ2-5	CASSIGLSGVETQYF	TGTGCCAGTAGTATAGGCCTAAGCGGGGTAGAGACCCAGTACTTC
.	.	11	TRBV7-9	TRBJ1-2	CASSLDFGYTF	TGTGCCAGCAGCTTAGATTTTGGCTACACCTTC
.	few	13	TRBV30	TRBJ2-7	CAWSPGASYEQYF	TGTGCCTGGAGTCCTGGGGCCTCCTACGAGCAGTACTTC
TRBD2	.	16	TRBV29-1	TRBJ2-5	CSVVGTSGGPRETQYF	TGCAGCGTTGTAGGGACTAGCGGGGGCCCTCGGGAGACCCAGTACTTC
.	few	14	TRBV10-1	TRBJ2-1	CASSSGSNYNEQFF	TGCGCCAGCAGCTCGGGTTCGAACTACAATGAGCAGTTCTTC
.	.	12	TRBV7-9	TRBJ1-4	CASSLDDEKLFF	TGTGCCAGCAGCTTAGACGATGAAAAACTGTTTTTT
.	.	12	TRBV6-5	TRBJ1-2	CASKERNYGYTF	TGTGCCAGCAAGGAACGGAACTATGGCTACACCTTC
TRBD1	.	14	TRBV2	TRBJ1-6	CASRGDSDNSPLHF	TGTGCCAGCAGGGGGGACAGCGATAATTCACCCCTCCACTTT
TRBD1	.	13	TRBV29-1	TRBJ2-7	CSVSAGTGDIGNF	TGCAGCGTGTCCGCCGGGACAGGGGATATTGGGAACTTC
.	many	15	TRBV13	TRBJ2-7	CASSLGAGLSYEQYF	TGTGCCAGCAGCTTAGGCGCAGGGCTCTCCTACGAGCAGTACTTC
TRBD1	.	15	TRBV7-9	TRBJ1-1	CASSLTTGMATEAFF	TGTGCCAGCAGCTTAACGACAGGGATGGCCACTGAAGCTTTCTTT
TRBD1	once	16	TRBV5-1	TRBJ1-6	CASSEFGQGADSPLHF	TGCGCCAGCAGCGAATTCGGACAGGGGGCGGATTCACCCCTCCACTTT
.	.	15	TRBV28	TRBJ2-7	CASSFYGTSSYEQYF	TGTGCCAGCAGTTTTTACGGAACTAGCTCCTACGAGCAGTACTTC
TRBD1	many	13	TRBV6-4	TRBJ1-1	CASSLDRETEAFF	TGTGCCAGCAGCCTAGACAGGGAGACTGAAGCTTTCTTT
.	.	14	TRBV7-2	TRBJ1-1	CASSLGDTYTEAFF	TGTGCCAGCAGCTTAGGGGACACCTACACTGAAGCTTTCTTT
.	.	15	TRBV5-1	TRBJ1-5	CASSLSGNSNQPQHF	TGCGCCAGCAGCTTGAGCGGGAATAGCAATCAGCCCCAGCATTTT
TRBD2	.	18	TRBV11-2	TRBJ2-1	CASSLRAGGPFSYNEQFF	TGTGCCAGCAGCCTAAGAGCGGGGGGTCCCTTCTCCTACAATGAGCAGTTCTTC
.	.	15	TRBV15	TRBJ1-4	CATSREQGNDEKLFF	TGTGCCACCAGCAGAGAGCAAGGGAATGATGAAAAACTGTTTTTT
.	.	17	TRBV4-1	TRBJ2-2	CASSLEEGGASAGELFF	TGCGCCAGCAGCCTGGAAGAAGGGGGGGCATCAGCCGGGGAGCTGTTTTTT
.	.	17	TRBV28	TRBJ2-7	CASSLGQGPVLVYEQYF	TGTGCCAGCAGTTTAGGGCAGGGGCCGGTGTTAGTCTACGAGCAGTACTTC
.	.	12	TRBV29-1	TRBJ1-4	CSVTGAGEKLFF	TGCAGCGTCACGGGGGCAGGCGAAAAACTGTTTTTT
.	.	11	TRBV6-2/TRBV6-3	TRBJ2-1	CASSGSNEQFF	TGTGCCAGCAGCGGATCCAATGAGCAGTTCTTC
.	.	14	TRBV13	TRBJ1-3	CASSLALSGNTIYF	TGTGCCAGCAGCTTAGCCCTCTCTGGAAACACCATATATTTT
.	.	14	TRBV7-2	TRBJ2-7	CASSFTGEGYEQYF	TGTGCCAGCAGCTTCACAGGGGAGGGGTACGAGCAGTACTTC